This note documents a single TCR beta chain sequence. Its antigen is still unknown. Base qualities are not provided; no much larger clone lies one nucleotide away. The entry originates in a study of T cell changes during pregnancy in multiple sclerosis (dated by TCRdb to about 2019). Regarding the study in general: Changes in the T cell repertoire over the course of pregnancy were examined in this study in women with multiple sclerosis.

The library relied on the immunoSEQ multiplex PCR assay. Entries here come from immuneACCESS through TCRdb and include only in-frame sequences with V and J called. Some clones fail to appear in such tables; in the studies checked, an unresolved V gene covers under half of the shortfall, and the cause of the remainder is unknown. For this sample the table gives about 40,000 clones, of which approximately 88% were detected only once. The biggest ten clones account for about 5.2% of the sample. The germline V end is reduced by 5 bases and the J end by 3 bases; junction bases left unmatched: 11. The cysteine opens and the phenylalanine closes a CDR3 of 16 amino acids. Here the CDR3 DNA is all that survives: 48 bases in frame from base 1.

The material sequenced was peripheral blood, taken in the first trimester of pregnancy. This TCR derives from a female donor in good health, enrolled as a control in a pregnancy study. The chain uses TRBV5-3 and TRBJ2-3; 8 nucleotides in the junction match TRBD2. TRBV5-3 is given ORF status, its function remaining uncertain. The bases read TGTGCCAGAAGGCTGAGGAGCGGGAGCTCGACAGATACGCAGTATTTT. This codes for CARRLRSGSSTDTQYF.